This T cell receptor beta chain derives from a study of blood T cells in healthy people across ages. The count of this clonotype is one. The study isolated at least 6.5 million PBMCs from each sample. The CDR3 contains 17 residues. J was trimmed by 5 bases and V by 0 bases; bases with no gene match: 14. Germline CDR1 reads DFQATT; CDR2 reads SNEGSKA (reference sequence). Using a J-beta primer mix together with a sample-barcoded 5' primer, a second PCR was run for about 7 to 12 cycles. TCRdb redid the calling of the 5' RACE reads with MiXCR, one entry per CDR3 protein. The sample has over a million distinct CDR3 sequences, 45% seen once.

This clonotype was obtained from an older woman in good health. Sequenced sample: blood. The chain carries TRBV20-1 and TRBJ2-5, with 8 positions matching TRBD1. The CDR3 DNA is TGCAGTGCTAGAGATTTACCCGGGACAGGCCACGGGGAGACCCAGTACTTC. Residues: CSARDLPGTGHGETQYF.